The T cell receptor (beta chain) under discussion was sequenced for a study of Ad26.COV2.S vaccination and SARS-CoV-2 variants (dated by TCRdb to 2020 to 2023). Regarding the study in general: Donors in the vaccine arm were drawn from COV1001, a multicentre, randomized, double-blind, placebo-controlled phase I-IIa trial testing Ad26.COV2.S in healthy adults. Ad26.COV2.S was administered intramuscularly at a dose of 5x10^10 or 1x10^11 viral particles, either as one shot or as two shots given 56 days apart. The specificity and breadth of SARS-CoV-2-reactive T cell receptors after Ad26.COV2.S vaccination were assessed by TCRbeta repertoire sequencing. A total of 32 samples were included in the TCR-sequenced set, comprising around 20 Ad26.COV2.S vaccine recipients, 5 placebo recipients and 8 SARS-CoV-2 convalescent individuals. Participants in the trial were split at random into five groups of five each, receiving low-dose or high-dose Ad26.COV2.S once or twice, or else placebo on both occasions. Blinding of investigators to trial group allocation was maintained during experiments and outcome assessment. General findings and caveats noted by the study authors: Spike-specific TCR breadth was higher in Ad26.COV2.S recipients than in placebo recipients (P = 0.0014). Substantial breadth of spike-specific CD8+ and CD4+ T cell responses was reported after vaccination. Vaccine and placebo recipients had comparable non-spike TCR breadth, which fits with the vaccine containing only spike. It was noted by the authors that total T cell responses may have been underestimated by the TCR breadth and depth analyses. The study was not powered for comparison of responses between vaccine doses or regimens.

The immunoSEQ Assay was used to sequence TCRbeta CDR3 regions. After extraction, genomic DNA underwent amplification by bias-controlled multiplex PCR, followed by high-throughput sequencing. The study's own analysis went as follows. To quantify the absolute abundance of each unique TCRbeta CDR3 region, sequences were collapsed and filtered. T cell fraction was estimated by normalizing TCRbeta template counts to usable DNA, with usable DNA measured through amplification of reference genes found in all nucleated cells. Repertoire TCRs were annotated as SARS-CoV-2-specific by exact matching of V gene, CDR3 amino acid sequence and J gene to a known reactive TCR set. MIRA supplied the reference SARS-CoV-2 TCR set, which was filtered for enrichment in COVID-19-positive ImmuneCODE repertoires so that public or cross-reactive TCRs were removed. Drawing on the MIRA antigens, annotated TCRs were analysed further at the level of specific ORF or position within ORF. Breadth was defined as annotated unique rearrangements over total unique productive rearrangements; depth was the summed frequency of those rearrangements. Two-sided Wilcoxon rank-sum tests were used to compare TCR breadth between groups. What TCRdb holds here is the immuneACCESS table cut down to in-frame rearrangements. Part of the clones is not present; checked against another copy, under half of the missing clones reflect an unresolved V gene, and the others are unexplained. That table gives V, J and clone size, and the DNA gave D and trimming. The sample table contains a few hundred thousand clones; only one count was recorded for 75% to 90% of them. Of the sample, 1.9% is held by the ten largest clones.

The CDR3 runs 15 residues from the cysteine to the phenylalanine. The DNA shown is the 45-base CDR3, in frame from base 1. Via the germline V gene, CDR1 is SGHNT and CDR2 YENEEA. V is reduced by 0 bases and J by 0 bases, leaving a spacing of 6 bases between them. In the paper's terms, the treatment or condition label means: about 20 received Ad26.COV2.S at low or high dose, single or two shots; several received placebo; per-sample allocation not given. For vaccine and placebo recipients, repertoires were sequenced using samples collected on day 63 after the first injection. In Cohort 1b, roughly 25 adults aged 18-55 years were enrolled at a single site in Boston, USA, between 29 July and 7 August 2020. As a vaccine, Ad26.COV2.S was a replication-incompetent adenovirus type 26 vector that expressed a prefusion-stabilized SARS-CoV-2 spike protein derived from the original Wuhan strain. Details on this clone: What this receptor recognizes is not known. There are no base qualities to consult, and no much larger clone falls within one base. This CDR3 is also generated by other DNA sequences in the sample.

Sample: peripheral blood, taken in a trial of Ad26.COV2.S vaccine versus placebo. The TCR sequence derives from a person aged 18-65 years who received the Ad26.COV2.S COVID-19 vaccine or a placebo. The V gene is TRBV11-3 and the J gene is TRBJ2-1; the D gene is not confidently resolved. The sequenced DNA is TGTGCCAGCAGCTTAGAGCGGAGCTCCTACAATGAGCAGTTCTTC. It translates as CASSLERSSYNEQFF.